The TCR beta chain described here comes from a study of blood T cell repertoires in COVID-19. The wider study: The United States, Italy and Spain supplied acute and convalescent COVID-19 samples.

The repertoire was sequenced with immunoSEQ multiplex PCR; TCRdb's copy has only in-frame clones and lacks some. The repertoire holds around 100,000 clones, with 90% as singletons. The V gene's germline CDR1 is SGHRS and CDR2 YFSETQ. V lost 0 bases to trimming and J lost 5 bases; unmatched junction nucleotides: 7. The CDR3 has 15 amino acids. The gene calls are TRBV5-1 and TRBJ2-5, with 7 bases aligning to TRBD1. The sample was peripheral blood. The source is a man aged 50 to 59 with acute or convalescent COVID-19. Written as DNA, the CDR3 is TGCGCCAGCAGCTTGGTGGGTAACAGGGGCGAGACCCAGTACTTC. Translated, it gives CASSLVGNRGETQYF.